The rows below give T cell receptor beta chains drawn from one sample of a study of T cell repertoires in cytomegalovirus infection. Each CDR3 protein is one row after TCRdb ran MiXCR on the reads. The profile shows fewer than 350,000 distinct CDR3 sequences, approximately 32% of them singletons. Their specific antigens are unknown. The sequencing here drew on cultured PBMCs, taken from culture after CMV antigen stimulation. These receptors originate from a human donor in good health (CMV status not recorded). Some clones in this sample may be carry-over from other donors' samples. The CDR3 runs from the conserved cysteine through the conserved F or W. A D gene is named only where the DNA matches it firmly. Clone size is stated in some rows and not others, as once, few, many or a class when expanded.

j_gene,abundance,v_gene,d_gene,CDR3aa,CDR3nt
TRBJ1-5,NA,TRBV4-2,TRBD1,CASSQDLGQTLGPQHF,TGTGCCAGCAGCCAAGATCTGGGACAGACTTTGGGTCCCCAGCATTTT
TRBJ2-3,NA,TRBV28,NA,CASTPRKALRDTQYF,TGTGCCAGCACTCCCCGGAAGGCTCTCCGAGATACGCAGTATTTT
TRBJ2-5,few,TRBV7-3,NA,CASSFDGQETQYF,TGTGCCAGCAGCTTTGATGGGCAAGAGACCCAGTACTTC
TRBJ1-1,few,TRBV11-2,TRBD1,CASSLVRGLGDTEAFF,TGTGCCAGCAGCTTAGTGAGGGGGCTAGGGGACACTGAAGCTTTCTTT
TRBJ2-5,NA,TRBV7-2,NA,CASSLARGTQYF,TGTGCCAGCAGCTTAGCGCGGGGGACCCAGTACTTC
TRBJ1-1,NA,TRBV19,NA,CASSIRESFEAFF,TGTGCCAGTAGTATCAGGGAGTCTTTTGAAGCTTTCTTT
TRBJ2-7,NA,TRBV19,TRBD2,CASSIGTSGYEQYF,TGTGCCAGTAGTATCGGGACTAGCGGTTACGAGCAGTACTTC
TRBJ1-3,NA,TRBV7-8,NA,CASSLAVEGNTIYF,TGTGCCAGCAGCTTAGCGGTAGAGGGAAACACCATATATTTT
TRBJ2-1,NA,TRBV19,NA,CASSIGRNDGEQFF,TGTGCCAGTAGTATAGGGCGGAACGACGGTGAGCAGTTCTTC
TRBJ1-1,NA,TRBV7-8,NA,CASSLGEGVGAFF,TGTGCCAGCAGCTTGGGGGAGGGGGTAGGAGCTTTCTTT
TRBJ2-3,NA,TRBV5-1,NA,CASSLAPMVGDTQYF,TGCGCCAGCAGCTTGGCCCCAATGGTGGGAGATACGCAGTATTTT
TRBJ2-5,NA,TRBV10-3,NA,CAIRRPQETQYF,TGTGCCATCAGAAGGCCCCAAGAGACCCAGTACTTC
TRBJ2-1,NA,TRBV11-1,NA,CASSFVSVGGQFF,TGTGCCAGCAGCTTTGTCTCTGTGGGAGGGCAGTTCTTC
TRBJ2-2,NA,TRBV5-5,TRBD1,CASSWGQGNGELFF,TGTGCCAGCAGCTGGGGACAGGGGAATGGGGAGCTGTTTTTT
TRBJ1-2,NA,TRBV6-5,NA,CASSYSTQPHGYTF,TGTGCCAGCAGTTACTCGACACAACCGCATGGCTACACCTTC
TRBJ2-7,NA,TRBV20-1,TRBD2,CSARDRLAGPTYEQYF,TGCAGTGCTAGAGACCGGCTAGCGGGGCCGACCTACGAGCAGTACTTC
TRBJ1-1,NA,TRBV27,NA,CASSFPNRARRNTEAFF,TGTGCCAGCAGTTTTCCGAACAGGGCCCGGCGGAACACTGAAGCTTTCTTT
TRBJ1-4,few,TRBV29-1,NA,CSVELILNEKLFF,TGCAGCGTTGAACTGATACTTAATGAAAAACTGTTTTTT
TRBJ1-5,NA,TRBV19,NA,CASSINDSPKPQHF,TGTGCCAGTAGTATTAACGACAGTCCCAAGCCCCAGCATTTT
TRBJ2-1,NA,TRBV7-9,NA,CASSSFELLNEQFF,TGTGCCAGCAGCTCCTTTGAACTACTAAATGAGCAGTTCTTC
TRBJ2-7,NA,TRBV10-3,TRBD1,CAISDLRRGLDYEQYF,TGTGCCATCAGTGACCTCCGCAGGGGGCTGGACTACGAGCAGTACTTC
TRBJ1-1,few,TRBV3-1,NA,CASSQEVGEAFF,TGTGCCAGCAGCCAAGAGGTAGGTGAAGCTTTCTTT
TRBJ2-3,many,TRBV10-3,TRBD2,CAIRSSSGRADTQYF,TGTGCCATCAGGTCTTCTAGCGGGAGGGCAGATACGCAGTATTTT
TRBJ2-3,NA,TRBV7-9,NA,CASSLGSSDTQYF,TGTGCCAGCAGCTTAGGCTCATCAGATACGCAGTATTTT
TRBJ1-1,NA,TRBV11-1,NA,CASSLADNWNTEAFF,TGTGCCAGCAGCTTAGCAGACAATTGGAACACTGAAGCTTTCTTT
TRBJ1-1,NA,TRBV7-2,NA,CASSVQANTEAFF,TGTGCCAGCAGCGTGCAGGCCAACACTGAAGCTTTCTTT
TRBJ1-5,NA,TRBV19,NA,CASSIIPGHSNQPQHF,TGTGCCAGTAGTATAATCCCGGGCCATAGCAATCAGCCCCAGCATTTT
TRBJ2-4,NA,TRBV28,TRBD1,CAAGTEKNIQYF,TGTGCCGCCGGGACAGAGAAAAACATTCAGTACTTC
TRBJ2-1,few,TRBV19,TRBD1,CASSPTGQGEIF,TGTGCCAGTAGCCCAACGGGACAGGGTGAAATCTTC
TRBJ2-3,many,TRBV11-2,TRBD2,CASSSATSGGRITQYF,TGTGCCAGCAGCTCTGCCACTAGCGGGGGGAGGATTACGCAGTATTTT
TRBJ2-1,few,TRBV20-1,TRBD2,CSAARLARARVEQFF,TGCAGTGCTGCGCGACTAGCGAGGGCCAGGGTTGAGCAGTTCTTC
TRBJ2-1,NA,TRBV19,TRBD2,CASQTWVAGNEQFF,TGTGCCAGTCAAACCTGGGTAGCGGGCAATGAGCAGTTCTTC
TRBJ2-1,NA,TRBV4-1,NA,CASSVRPAGQTYNEQFF,TGCGCCAGCAGCGTTCGCCCCGCAGGGCAGACCTACAATGAGCAGTTCTTC
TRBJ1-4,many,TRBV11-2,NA,CASSLGMNEKLFF,TGTGCCAGCAGCTTGGGAATGAATGAAAAACTGTTTTTT
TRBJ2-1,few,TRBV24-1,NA,CATSDPGRSYNEQFF,TGTGCCACCAGTGACCCGGGCCGCTCCTACAATGAGCAGTTCTTC